A selection of T cell receptor beta chains follows, all from one sample in a study of blood T cells in healthy people across ages. TCRdb re-derived calls from the 5' RACE reads in MiXCR, one entry per CDR3 protein. In the table there are 550,000 to 700,000 distinct CDR3 sequences, approximately 25% of which are singletons. Sequenced input: blood. These receptors all come from a woman aged 70-85 years in good health. Both conserved end residues are part of each CDR3. D genes are given only for firm matches. The size of a clone is reported for some rows only, either as once, few or many, or as a class for expanded clones.

>few|TRBD1|TRBV27|TRBJ1-1
CASSLSISGTVNTEAFF
TGTGCCAGCAGTTTATCGATATCCGGGACAGTGAACACTGAAGCTTTCTTT
>few|TRBD2|TRBV6-5|TRBJ2-2
CAVGTSNTGELFF
TGTGCCGTTGGGACTAGTAACACCGGGGAGCTGTTTTTT
>.|.|TRBV10-3|TRBJ2-3
CAIRKGSFSDTQYF
TGTGCCATCAGGAAAGGGTCGTTCTCAGATACGCAGTATTTT
>few|TRBD1|TRBV15|TRBJ1-4
CATSRDLQGVREKLFF
TGTGCCACCAGCAGAGATCTACAGGGGGTTCGAGAAAAACTGTTTTTT
>few|.|TRBV6-6|TRBJ2-3
CASSPTGSGTQYF
TGTGCCAGCAGCCCGACAGGCTCGGGAACGCAGTATTTT
>.|.|TRBV2|TRBJ2-5
CASSDEWGTQETQYF
TGTGCCAGCAGTGATGAGTGGGGCACCCAAGAGACCCAGTACTTC
>few|.|TRBV11-3|TRBJ2-5
CASSSDRETQYF
TGTGCCAGCAGCTCCGACCGGGAGACCCAGTACTTC
>few|TRBD1|TRBV5-1|TRBJ2-7
CASSLGTGTGGREQYF
TGCGCCAGCAGCTTGGGGACCGGGACAGGAGGCCGGGAGCAGTACTTC
>.|.|TRBV24-1|TRBJ2-1
CATRDSSSYNEQFF
TGTGCCACCAGGGACTCTAGCTCCTACAATGAGCAGTTCTTC
>.|.|TRBV20-1|TRBJ1-2
CSARAGGGVYGYTF
TGCAGTGCTAGAGCCGGTGGAGGCGTTTATGGCTACACCTTC
>.|.|TRBV20-1|TRBJ2-5
CSARVWGKEETQYF
TGCAGTGCTAGAGTATGGGGGAAAGAGGAGACCCAGTACTTC
>few|TRBD2|TRBV29-1|TRBJ2-1
CSVEVGGVLFEQFF
TGCAGCGTTGAAGTCGGGGGGGTACTTTTTGAGCAGTTCTTC
>.|.|TRBV5-1|TRBJ2-2
CASSLKSSNTGELFF
TGCGCCAGCAGCTTGAAATCGTCGAACACCGGGGAGCTGTTTTTT
>few|.|TRBV5-1|TRBJ2-7
CASSLNPDPYEQYF
TGCGCCAGCAGCTTGAACCCGGACCCCTACGAGCAGTACTTC
>.|.|TRBV12-3/TRBV12-4|TRBJ1-5
CASSFSPRYSNQPQHF
TGTGCCAGCAGTTTCTCTCCCCGATATAGCAATCAGCCCCAGCATTTT
>.|.|TRBV29-1|TRBJ2-3
CSVGVRTYTDTQYF
TGCAGCGTTGGAGTCCGCACATACACAGATACGCAGTATTTT
>.|TRBD2|TRBV29-1|TRBJ2-3
CSVAYASGGGDTQYF
TGCAGCGTTGCGTACGCTAGCGGGGGTGGGGATACGCAGTATTTT
>.|.|TRBV20-1|TRBJ1-2
CSAFDRANYGYTF
TGCAGTGCCTTTGACAGAGCTAACTATGGCTACACCTTC
>.|TRBD1|TRBV30|TRBJ2-7
CAWRRQGVSYEQYF
TGTGCCTGGAGGCGACAGGGGGTATCTTACGAGCAGTACTTC
>few|.|TRBV18|TRBJ2-5
CASSPNKGVETQYF
TGTGCCAGCTCACCAAATAAAGGGGTAGAGACCCAGTACTTC
>few|TRBD2|TRBV4-1|TRBJ2-3
CASSQVHGTTTDTQYF
TGCGCCAGCAGCCAAGTTCACGGGACTACCACAGATACGCAGTATTTT
>.|TRBD2|TRBV7-9|TRBJ2-1
CASIRQRGNNEQFF
TGTGCCAGCATTCGCCAGCGGGGGAACAATGAGCAGTTCTTC
>many|TRBD1|TRBV4-3|TRBJ2-5
CASSQGGTGGDEQYF
TGCGCCAGCAGCCAAGGAGGGACAGGGGGTGATGAGCAGTACTTC
>.|.|TRBV3-1|TRBJ2-7
CASSQDSASYEQYF
TGTGCCAGCAGCCAAGATTCAGCGTCCTACGAGCAGTACTTC
>.|.|TRBV4-2|TRBJ2-3
CASSNQKGADTQYF
TGTGCCAGCAGCAACCAAAAGGGTGCGGATACGCAGTATTTT